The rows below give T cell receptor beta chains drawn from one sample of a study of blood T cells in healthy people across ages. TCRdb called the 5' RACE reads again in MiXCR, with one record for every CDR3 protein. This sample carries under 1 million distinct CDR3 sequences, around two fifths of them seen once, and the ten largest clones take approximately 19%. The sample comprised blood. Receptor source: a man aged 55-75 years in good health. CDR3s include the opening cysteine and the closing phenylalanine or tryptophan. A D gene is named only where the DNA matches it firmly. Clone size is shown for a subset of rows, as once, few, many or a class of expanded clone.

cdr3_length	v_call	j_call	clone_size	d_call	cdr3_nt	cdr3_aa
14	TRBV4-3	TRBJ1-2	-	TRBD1	TGCGCCAGCAGCCAAGATGCCAGGGGGTATGGTTACACCTTC	CASSQDARGYGYTF
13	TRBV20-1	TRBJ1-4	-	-	TGCAGTGCTAGAGAGGGGAGAAGGGAAAAACTGTTTTTT	CSAREGRREKLFF
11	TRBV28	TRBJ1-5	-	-	TGTGCCAGCAGTATCGGCCAGCCCCAGCATTTT	CASSIGQPQHF
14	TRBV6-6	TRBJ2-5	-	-	TGTGCCAGCAGTGACTCGACCAGGGGAGAGACCCAGTACTTC	CASSDSTRGETQYF
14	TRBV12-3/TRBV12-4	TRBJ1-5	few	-	TGTGCCAGCAGTTTCAACCCGGCGGGTCAGCCCCAGCATTTT	CASSFNPAGQPQHF
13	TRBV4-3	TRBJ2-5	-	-	TGCGCCAGCAGCCTGAATACCGTGGAGACCCAGTACTTC	CASSLNTVETQYF
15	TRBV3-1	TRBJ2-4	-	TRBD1	TGTGCCAGCGGCCAAGCTTGGACAGGCACAAACATTCAGTACTTC	CASGQAWTGTNIQYF
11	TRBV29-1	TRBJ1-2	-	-	TGCAGCGTTCTGGGGGTTTATGGCTACACCTTC	CSVLGVYGYTF
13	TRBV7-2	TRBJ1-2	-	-	TGTGCCAGCAGCGTGGGACAACTCTATGGCTACACCTTC	CASSVGQLYGYTF
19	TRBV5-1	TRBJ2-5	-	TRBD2	TGCGCCGGCAGCTCCTCAGCGGGGGGTGATTGGTTCGAACAAGAGACCCAGTACTTC	CAGSSSAGGDWFEQETQYF
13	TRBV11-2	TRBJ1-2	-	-	TGTGCCAGCAGCCATATCGGGGGGATGAGCTACACCTTC	CASSHIGGMSYTF
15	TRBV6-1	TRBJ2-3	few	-	TGTGCCAGCAGTGAAGCCGGGGCCCTCCTAGATACGCAGTATTTT	CASSEAGALLDTQYF
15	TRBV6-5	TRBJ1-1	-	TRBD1	TGTGCCAGCAGCCCTACTCAAACCGACAGGGTTGAAGCTTTCTTT	CASSPTQTDRVEAFF
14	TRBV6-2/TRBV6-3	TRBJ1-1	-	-	TGTGCCAGCAGTTACTTGGGGTGGAACACTGAAGCTTTCTTT	CASSYLGWNTEAFF
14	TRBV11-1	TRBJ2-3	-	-	TGTGCCAGCAGCTTAGCTGGGTCGGAGGATACGCAGTATTTT	CASSLAGSEDTQYF
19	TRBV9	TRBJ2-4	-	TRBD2	TGTGCCAGCAGCGTAGGGTCTAGCGGGGGGGCGACCAGCAAAAACATTCAGTACTTC	CASSVGSSGGATSKNIQYF
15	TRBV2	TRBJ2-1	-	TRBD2	TGTGCCAGCAGGAGGACTAGCGGAATACAAAATGAGCAGTTCTTC	CASRRTSGIQNEQFF
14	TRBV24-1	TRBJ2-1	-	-	TGTGCCACCAGTGACGCGGGACAGTGGGGAGGGCAGTTCTTC	CATSDAGQWGGQFF
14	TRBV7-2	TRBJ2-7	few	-	TGTGCCAGCAGCTCTTATGGGCCCGTTTACGAGCAGTACTTC	CASSSYGPVYEQYF
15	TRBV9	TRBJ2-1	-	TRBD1	TGTGCCAGCAGCGGCGGACAGGGATCCTACAATGAGCAGTTCTTC	CASSGGQGSYNEQFF
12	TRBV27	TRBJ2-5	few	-	TGTGCCAGCAGTTTCAACCGGGACACCTTGTACTTC	CASSFNRDTLYF
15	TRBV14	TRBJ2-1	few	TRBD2	TGTGCCAGCAGCCAAGATCGTGGACTAGCGGGTGAGCAGTTCTTC	CASSQDRGLAGEQFF
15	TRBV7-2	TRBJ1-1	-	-	TGTGCCAGCAGCCCCCGGGGCCCCTCTGGCACTGAAGCTTTCTTT	CASSPRGPSGTEAFF
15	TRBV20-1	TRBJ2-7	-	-	TGCAGTGCTAGAGCCTCAGGGCCAACCTCCTACGAGCAGTACTTC	CSARASGPTSYEQYF
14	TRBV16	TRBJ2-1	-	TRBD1	TGTGCCAGCAGCCGAGGGACAGGAAGAGGTGAGCAGTTCTTC	CASSRGTGRGEQFF
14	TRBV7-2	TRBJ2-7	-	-	TGTGCCAGCAGCTCCTGGGACGGCGCGGGCGAGCAGTACTTC	CASSSWDGAGEQYF
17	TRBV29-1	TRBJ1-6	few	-	TGCAGCCCCGACGGTGGGGGCTTACCCGTAAATAATTCACCCCTCCACTTT	CSPDGGGLPVNNSPLHF
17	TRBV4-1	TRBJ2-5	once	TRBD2	TGCGCCAGCAGCCCCTCACTAGCGGGGGGGCCGGGAGAGACCCAGTACTTC	CASSPSLAGGPGETQYF
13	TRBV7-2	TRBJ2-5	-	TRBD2	TGTGCCAGCAGCTTCGGGAGGTCAGAGACCCAGTACTTC	CASSFGRSETQYF
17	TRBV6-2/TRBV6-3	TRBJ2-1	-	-	TGTGCCAGCAAGCCTCCTGGGGAGGGGGCGGCCTACAATGAGCAGTTCTTC	CASKPPGEGAAYNEQFF
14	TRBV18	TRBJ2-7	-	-	TGTGCCAGCTCACCGGCTGAGCGCTCCTACGAGCAGTACTTC	CASSPAERSYEQYF
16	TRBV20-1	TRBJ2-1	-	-	TGCAGTGCCGCGGGGACAAGCAAAGGCTCCTACAATGAGCAGTTCTTC	CSAAGTSKGSYNEQFF
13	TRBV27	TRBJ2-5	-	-	TGTGCCGGCAGTTCCCGAGCTTGGGAGACCCAGTACTTC	CAGSSRAWETQYF
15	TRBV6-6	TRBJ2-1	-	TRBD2	TGTGCCAGCAGTCAAGGACTAGCGGGGGGGCGTGAGCAGTTCTTC	CASSQGLAGGREQFF
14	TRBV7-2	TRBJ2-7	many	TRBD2	TGTGCCAGCAGCTTAGGCGGGGGGCCTTACGAGCAGTACTTC	CASSLGGGPYEQYF
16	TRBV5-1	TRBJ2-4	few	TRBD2	TGCGCCAGCAGCCCCTTTGGGGGGGAAGCCAAAAACATTCAGTACTTC	CASSPFGGEAKNIQYF
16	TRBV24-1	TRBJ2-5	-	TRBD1	TGTGCCACCAGTGATCGGACAGGGGGCAGTTTAGAGACCCAGTACTTC	CATSDRTGGSLETQYF
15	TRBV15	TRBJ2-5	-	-	TGTGCCACCAGCAGAGACAGGGTTACATCAGAGACCCAGTACTTC	CATSRDRVTSETQYF
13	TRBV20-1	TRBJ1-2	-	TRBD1	TGCAGTGCTAGACTACAGGGGAACTATGGCTACACCTTC	CSARLQGNYGYTF
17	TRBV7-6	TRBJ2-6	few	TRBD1	TGTGCCAGCAGCTTGGGACAGGCAAAGTCTGGGGCCAACGTCCTGACTTTC	CASSLGQAKSGANVLTF
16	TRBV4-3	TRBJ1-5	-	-	TGCGCCAGCAGCCAAGTTGTGGGGAGGGCGAATCAGCCCCAGCATTTT	CASSQVVGRANQPQHF
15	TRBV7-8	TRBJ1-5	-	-	TGTGCCAGCAGCTCCGGGGGCGCGGGCAATCAGCCCCAGCATTTT	CASSSGGAGNQPQHF
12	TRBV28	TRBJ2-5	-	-	-	CASSPAFWAQYF
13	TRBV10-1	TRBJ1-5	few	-	TGCGCCAACGACGGGGTCGGGAATCAGCCCCAGCATTTT	CANDGVGNQPQHF
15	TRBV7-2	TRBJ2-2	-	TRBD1	TGTGCCAGCAGCTCCGGGACAGGTGTTGTCGGGGAGCTGTTTTTT	CASSSGTGVVGELFF
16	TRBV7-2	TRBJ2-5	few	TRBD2	TGTGCCAGCAGCTTCAGGACTAGCGGGGATTACGAGACCCAGTACTTC	CASSFRTSGDYETQYF
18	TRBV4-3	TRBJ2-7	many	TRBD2	TGCGCCAGCAGCCAAGGCGTACCGGGACTAGCGGGGGGCGACGAGCAGTACTTC	CASSQGVPGLAGGDEQYF
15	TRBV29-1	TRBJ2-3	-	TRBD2	TGCAGCACCAGGACTAGAGATTTTTTCGCAGATACGCAGTATTTT	CSTRTRDFFADTQYF
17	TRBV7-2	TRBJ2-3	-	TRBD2	TGTGCCAGCAGCCTGCGGACTAGCGGGGGGCTAGCGGATACGCAGTATTTT	CASSLRTSGGLADTQYF
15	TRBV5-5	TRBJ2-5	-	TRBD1	TGTGCCAGCAGCTACCGGGACAGGGATGGAGAGACCCAGTACTTC	CASSYRDRDGETQYF
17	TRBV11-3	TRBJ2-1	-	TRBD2	TGTGCCAGCAGCTTAGAGGGGCTAGCGGGGGTACGAAATGAGCAGTTCTTC	CASSLEGLAGVRNEQFF
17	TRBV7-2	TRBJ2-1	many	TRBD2	TGTGCCAGCGATTTACCCGACCTCGCGGGGGGGCCGGATGAGCAGTTCTTC	CASDLPDLAGGPDEQFF
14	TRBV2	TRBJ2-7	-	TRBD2	TGTGCCAGCAGTGAGGGTGGACTAGCGGTTGAGCAGTACTTC	CASSEGGLAVEQYF
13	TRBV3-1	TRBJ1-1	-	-	TGTGCCAGCAGCCAAATGTGGGGCGCTGAAGCTTTCTTT	CASSQMWGAEAFF
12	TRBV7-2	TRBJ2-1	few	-	TGTGCCAGCACCCCGGGGATCAATGAGCAGTTCTTC	CASTPGINEQFF
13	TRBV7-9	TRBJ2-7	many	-	TGTGCCAGCAGCTCTCTTTCAAGCTACGAGCAGTACTTC	CASSSLSSYEQYF
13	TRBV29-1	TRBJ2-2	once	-	TGCAGCGGATTAAGGGCGGACACCGGGGAGCTGTTTTTT	CSGLRADTGELFF
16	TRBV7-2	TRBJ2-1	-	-	TGTGCCAGCAGCTTAGCGATAGGCGTCTCCTACAATGAGCAGTTCTTC	CASSLAIGVSYNEQFF
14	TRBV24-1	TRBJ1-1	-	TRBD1	TGTGCCACCAGTGACCCGAGGCAGGGGGCTGAAGCTTTCTTT	CATSDPRQGAEAFF
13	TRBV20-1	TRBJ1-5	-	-	TGCAGTGCCCAGGGCTTAGGGAATCAGCCCCAGCATTTT	CSAQGLGNQPQHF